This T cell receptor beta chain appears in the sequencing data of a study of post-analysis software for immune sequencing data. As for the study in general: The cohort encompassed relapsing-remitting, secondary progressive and progressive-relapsing multiple sclerosis disease courses. Findings and caveats of the study: Controls had significantly higher normalized Chao1 diversity than multiple sclerosis patients. Batch-mates among the samples co-clustered strongly by F measure.

As for this clonotype: Its antigen is unknown.

Tagging with unique molecular identifiers was a feature of the TCR beta cDNA libraries. T cells numbering about 0.85 to 10 million yielded some 500,000 cDNA molecules. TCRdb analysed the PCR reads with MiXCR anew, one entry per CDR3 protein. Counted here are 800,000 to 950,000 distinct CDR3 sequences, approximately 57% occurring once; the ten biggest clones make up approximately 4.4%. The clonotype was recovered from a girl between 5 and 17 years old with multiple sclerosis. Material: blood.

The CDR3 DNA reads TGTGCCAGCAGTGCTAAAAGGACAGGGGCCAACCAAGAGACCCAGTACTTC. It is translated as CASSAKRTGANQETQYF. The V gene is TRBV2, the J gene TRBJ2-5; 9 nucleotides agree with TRBD1. The CDR3 covers 17 residues. The ends lost 4 bases at V and 0 bases at J; junction bases unmatched: 9. The germline gives CDR1 SNHLY, CDR2 FYNNEI. Using reference TRBV2 and TRBJ2-5 for the parts outside the CDR3, the full variable domain is EPEVTQTPSHQVTQMGQEVILRCVPISNHLYFYWYRQILGQKVEFLVSFYNNEISEKSEIFDDQFSVERPDGSNFTLKIRSTKLEDSAMYFCASSAKRTGANQETQYFGPGTRLLVL.